Each of the 22 T cell receptor beta chains below was sequenced from the same sample in a study of high-grade serous ovarian cancer treatment subgroups. Tumor tissue was taken before any definitive surgery or chemotherapy was given. The method was immunoSEQ multiplex PCR; TCRdb's version includes in-frame clones alone and lacks a portion of them. This sample has several thousand clones, with about 80% found just once. Specimen: tumor tissue. The receptors were gathered from a human donor with high-grade serous ovarian cancer.

This rearrangement joins TRBV6-6 to TRBJ1-1; no reliable D call. The V end lost 5 bases, the J end lost 6 bases, and 10 bases lay between the germline ends. Germline values: CDR1 MNHNY, CDR2 SVGAGI (reference sequence). The CDR3 runs 12 residues. The CDR3 DNA reads TGTGCCAGCAGTCTCCGGATTTCTGAAGCTTTCTTT. It encodes CASSLRISEAFF.

The chain joins TRBV7-2 to TRBJ2-7; D unclear. CDR3 size: 14 residues. The germline V and J ends were trimmed by 2 bases and 5 bases, with 13 bases remaining between them. Germline V gives CDR1 SGHTA, CDR2 FQGNSA. CDR3 DNA sequence: TGTGCCAGCAGCTTAATAGGACCCACTAACGAGCAGTACTTC. It yields the protein CASSLIGPTNEQYF.

V and J are TRBV7-9 and TRBJ2-7; possibly TRBD1 or TRBD2 for D (5 bases each). This CDR3 region has 13 residues. The V end lost 4 bases, the J end lost 4 bases, and 11 bases lay between the germline ends. Per the germline V gene, CDR1 is SEHNR and CDR2 is FQNEAQ (reference sequence). The CDR3 is CASSSGTEYEQYF. The DNA for the CDR3 is TGTGCCAGCAGCTCCGGGACGGAGTACGAGCAGTACTTC.

The rearrangement uses TRBV6-5 and TRBJ2-3; no definite D call. CDR3 length: 13 amino acids. The V end was cut by 6 bases, the J end by 6 bases, with 13 bases between. Germline CDR1 MNHEY, CDR2 SVGAGI. DNA of the CDR3: TGTGCCAGCAGGGTTAAGGGTGGCGATACGCAGTATTTT. This gives the protein CASRVKGGDTQYF.

This clone has only a few counts. CDR3 in amino acids: CASSQQSIQYF. The DNA of the CDR3 is TGTGCCAGTAGCCAACAGAGCATTCAGTACTTC. The genes are TRBV19 and TRBJ2-4; D call uncertain. The CDR3 sequence is 11 residues long. Germline values: CDR1 LNHDA, CDR2 SQIVND (reference sequence). The V end was cut by 6 bases, the J end by 9 bases, with 9 bases between.

The chain combines TRBV6-5 with TRBJ2-3, with D possibly matching TRBD1 (6 bases). Per the germline V gene, CDR1 is MNHEY and CDR2 is SVGAGI. Trimming left V 5 bases short and J 4 bases short, with 16 bases between. The CDR3 is 15 residues long. The CDR3: CASSVQGIRADTQYF. In nucleotides, the CDR3 is TGTGCCAGCAGTGTTCAGGGGATAAGGGCAGATACGCAGTATTTT.

CDR3 in amino acids: CASSRGQAYGYTF. In DNA, the CDR3 is TGTGCCAGCAGCCGCGGACAGGCCTATGGCTACACCTTC. The gene calls are TRBV11-2 and TRBJ1-2; 7 positions agree with TRBD1. With 5 bases clipped from V and 4 bases from J, the junction kept 4 bases outside the gene matches. Per germline, CDR1 SGHAT and CDR2 FQNNGV. The CDR3 extends over 13 amino acids.

J is TRBJ1-3 and V is TRBV6-1, with unresolved D. Germline V gene data show CDR1 as MNHNS and CDR2 as SASEGT. Trimming pared 0 bases from V and 0 bases from J, leaving 6 bases between. The CDR3 runs to 15 residues. Written as DNA, the CDR3 is TGTGCCAGCAGTGAAGCGCCCGACTCTGGAAACACCATATATTTT. Encoded protein: CASSEAPDSGNTIYF.

The CDR3 region is CASSVQSYSNQPQHF. The CDR3 DNA is TGTGCCAGCAGTGTACAGAGTTATAGCAATCAGCCCCAGCATTTT. This chain uses TRBV6-1 with TRBJ1-5; D is uncertain. The CDR3 spans 15 residues. CDR1 MNHNS and CDR2 SASEGT come from the germline V gene. Trimming removed 4 bases at V and 0 bases at J, with 10 bases between.

V is TRBV4-1 and J is TRBJ2-3, with a tentative D call TRBD1 (5 bases). In germline, CDR1 is MGHRA, CDR2 YSYEKL. Trimming left V 2 bases short and J 12 bases short, with 9 bases between. The CDR3 covers 11 residues. DNA of the CDR3: TGCGCCAGCAGCCAAAGGGGATTTCAGTATTTT. This encodes CASSQRGFQYF.

This rearrangement joins TRBV30 to TRBJ1-2; D uncertain. Germline V lookup: CDR1 GTSNPN, CDR2 SVGIG (reference sequence). Trimming removed 0 bases at V and 1 base at J, with 3 bases between. This CDR3 comprises 12 residues. The CDR3 is CAWSVFNYGYTF. Written as DNA, the CDR3 is TGTGCCTGGAGTGTGTTTAACTATGGCTACACCTTC.

The chain has TRBV10-2 and TRBJ1-1; D unresolved. Germline loops: CDR1 WSHSY, CDR2 SAAADI. The CDR3 is 16 residues long. V was clipped by 0 bases and J by 3 bases, with 14 bases between them. The CDR3 loop is CASSESRWETDTEAFF. The CDR3 DNA sequence: TGCGCCAGCAGTGAGTCCAGGTGGGAAACGGACACTGAAGCTTTCTTT.

The table lists this clone with a few counts. The chain employs TRBV2 and TRBJ2-7; D is ambiguous. CDR3 size: 11 residues. Germline V CDR1 and CDR2: SNHLY, FYNNEI. V shed 2 bases and J shed 4 bases, with 3 bases lying between them. CDR3 protein: CASSETYEQYF. In nucleotides, the CDR3 is TGTGCCAGCAGTGAAACTTACGAGCAGTACTTC.

V usage is TRBV19 and J usage is TRBJ2-3, with D maybe TRBD2 (6 bases). V lost 4 bases and J lost 5, with 13 bases in between. The CDR3 is 14 residues long. Germline CDR1 and CDR2: LNHDA and SQIVND (reference sequence). The CDR3 DNA follows: TGTGCCAGTAGTAGGAACGCGGGGTTAGATACGCAGTATTTT. It codes for CASSRNAGLDTQYF.

The chain uses TRBV29-1 and TRBJ2-5; no clear D gene. Near its end, the DNA agrees better with TRBJ2-7, so the J call may be wrong. Germline V gene data show CDR1 as SQVTM and CDR2 as ANQGSEA. This CDR3 has 13 amino acids. CDR3 protein: CSARLESSYEQYF. The DNA for the CDR3 is TGCAGCGCCCGACTGGAGAGCTCCTACGAGCAGTACTTC.

This clone was seen a few times. The chain employs TRBV5-1 and TRBJ1-4; 8 bases align to TRBD1. Germline V lookup: CDR1 SGHRS, CDR2 YFSETQ. CDR3 length: 15 amino acids. V was clipped by 4 bases and J by 8 bases; unmatched bases: 10. Here the CDR3 reads CASSQFQGAGEKLFF. Written as DNA, the CDR3 is TGCGCCAGCAGCCAATTCCAGGGGGCGGGCGAAAAACTGTTTTTT.

The rearrangement joins TRBV7-2 to TRBJ2-5; 8 positions agree with TRBD2. J lost 4 bases, V lost 3 bases, and 7 bases had no gene match. The germline V gene has CDR1 SGHTA and CDR2 FQGNSA. This CDR3 is 15 amino acids long. CDR3 protein: CASSFQRGFGETQYF. In nucleotides, the CDR3 is TGTGCCAGCAGCTTCCAGCGGGGGTTTGGAGAGACCCAGTACTTC.

The chain is built from TRBV5-8 and TRBJ2-3, with TRBD1 identical over 9 bases. The CDR3 is 14 residues long. The ends lost 2 bases at V and 5 bases at J; junction bases unmatched: 3. Germline V gene lookup returns CDR1 SGHTS and CDR2 YDEGEE. The CDR3 DNA reads as TGTGCCAGCAGCTTACAGGGGGCGAAAGATACGCAGTATTTT. This sequence encodes CASSLQGAKDTQYF.

The sample holds a few counts of this clone. The rearrangement links TRBV6-6 to TRBJ2-1, with D uncertain. Germline lookup yields CDR1 MNHNY and CDR2 SVGAGI (reference sequence). The CDR3 has 12 amino acids. Between the trimmed V and J ends, which lost 6 bases and 5 bases, there was a span of 8 bases. The CDR3 region is CASSSLNNEQFF. The CDR3 bases are TGTGCCAGCAGCTCGCTAAACAATGAGCAGTTCTTC.

The chain employs TRBV18 and TRBJ1-2; 9 bases map to TRBD1. The CDR3 consists of 14 residues. Germline V gene lookup returns CDR1 KGHSH and CDR2 LQKENI. J lost 6 bases, V lost 2 bases, and 4 bases had no gene match. Written as DNA, the CDR3 is TGTGCCAGCTCACCAGGGACAGGGTCGGATGGCTACACCTTC. It translates to CASSPGTGSDGYTF.

The J gene is TRBJ2-1, the V gene TRBV6-5; D might be TRBD2 (5 bases). The germline CDR1 and CDR2 sequences are MNHEY and SVGAGI. This CDR3 comprises 11 residues. V was pared by 6 bases and J by 6 bases, with 6 bases between. The CDR3, as DNA: TGTGCCAGCAGGAGGGCCAATGAGCAGTTCTTC. It codes for CASRRANEQFF.

The chain links TRBV5-1 to TRBJ2-5, with D perhaps matching TRBD1 (5 bases). The ends were cut back, 0 bases at V and 1 base at J, with 13 bases in the middle. Germline assignment: CDR1 SGHRS and CDR2 YFSETQ. The CDR3 totals 16 residues. The CDR3 loop reads CASSLEGLGVQETQYF. CDR3 nucleotides: TGCGCCAGCAGCTTGGAGGGGCTGGGTGTCCAAGAGACCCAGTACTTC.